The sequence of this TCR beta chain was determined in a study of T-cell reconstitution after alpha-beta-depleted transplantation in children. Overall study results and limits: Hyperexpanded clones declined; after one year, newly produced T cells mostly supplied diversity. After transplant, high TCRbeta diversity at day 60 in some patients arose from surviving recipient T cells and thymic progenitors. The study reportedly traced alpha-beta T cells about two months after transplant to several hundred expanded graft clones.

This clonotype has more than one count but fewer than ten. Antigen specificity is unknown. The ends lost 1 base at V and 7 bases at J; junction bases unmatched: 3. The CDR3 sequence is 15 residues long. CDR1 and CDR2 (germline): SGHTS, YDEGEE. Preparation of the TCRbeta library was carried out with unique molecular identifiers. Each CDR3 protein is one row after TCRdb ran MiXCR on the PCR reads. The table includes roughly 100,000 distinct CDR3 sequences, around 7% detected once. The sequenced sample was PBMCs, obtained before TCRalphabeta/CD19-depleted stem cell transplant. The rearrangement joins TRBV5-8 to TRBJ2-1; TRBD2 matches at 12 bases. The source of this sequence is a boy aged 2-9 years with acute lymphoblastic leukemia, due to receive a stem cell transplant. The CDR3 region is CASSLTSGGTNEQFF. CDR3 sequence (DNA): TGTGCCAGCAGCTTGACTAGCGGGGGGACAAATGAGCAGTTCTTC.